This record looks at one T cell receptor (beta chain) sequence and its context. In the source study's methods: Estimation of nucleated cell counts relied on the amplification of reference gene primers. The data were produced by immunoSEQ multiplex PCR, yet TCRdb's version contains in-frame clones alone and is incomplete. The D gene and trimming were derived from the DNA, and the V and J assignments and clone size from that table. This sample carries about 200,000 clones, roughly 75% of them seen once, and the ten largest clones take roughly 6%. This record comes from a study of blood T cell repertoires in COVID-19. Study information: Researchers got acute and convalescent COVID-19 samples from the United States, Italy and Spain. Sources were T cells, B-cell-depleted T cells, or PBMCs; the material itself was cDNA or gDNA.

The sequencing input was peripheral blood. This TCR was sampled from a woman in her 70s with acute or convalescent COVID-19.

In DNA, the CDR3 is TGCGCCAGCAGCTTACAAAGACAGGGCGGAAATTCACCCCTCCACTTT. This translates into CASSLQRQGGNSPLHF. The rearrangement joins TRBV5-1 to TRBJ1-6; 7 nucleotides agree with TRBD1. CDR3 length equals 16 residues. Germline values: CDR1 SGHRS, CDR2 YFSETQ. Trimming took 2 bases from V and 7 from J; bases not matched to a gene: 9.